This T cell receptor beta chain originates from a study of blood T cell repertoires in COVID-19. Per the germline V gene, CDR1 is SNHLY and CDR2 is FYNNEI. The CDR3 spans 14 residues. The J segment lost 3 bases and the V segment lost 2 bases, leaving 4 bases of the junction unmatched. The authors' processing: Scientists estimated how many nucleated cells there were by amplifying reference gene primers. Using immunoSEQ multiplex PCR, the repertoire was profiled, and TCRdb retains in-frame clones only, with some absent. D and trimming were read from the DNA, whereas the V and J calls and clone size are those reported in that table. Among approximately 250,000 clones listed, roughly 83% were seen once.

This TCR came from a woman between 50 and 59 years old with acute or convalescent COVID-19. The sequenced sample consisted of peripheral blood. The V call is TRBV2, the J call TRBJ2-7, with 7 bases fitting TRBD1. The CDR3 here is CASSEQGGSYEQYF. The CDR3 DNA reads as TGTGCCAGCAGTGAACAAGGGGGCAGCTACGAGCAGTACTTC.